The 27 T cell receptor beta chains in this list originate from one sample, sequenced in a study of shared clonotypes between healthy human individuals (dated by TCRdb to about 2020). To prepare the library, the immunoSEQ multiplex PCR assay was applied. TCRdb limited this immuneACCESS table to in-frame rearrangements with V and J called. A share of clones is missing; checked studies link under half to unresolved V genes, and the rest is unexplained. The sample contains 650,000 to 700,000 clones, roughly 87% of them found a single time. Roughly 36% of the sample goes to the ten largest clones. The sample consisted of memory CD8+ T cells from PBMCs. Explained via the paper, the cell subset or site label denotes: CD45RO+ cells pooled with CCR7-negative TemRA cells. These receptors all stem from a man younger than 30 in good health. Some clones in this sample may be carry-over from other donors' samples.

This chain links TRBV6-5 with TRBJ2-7, with D tentatively TRBD2 (5 bases). Germline values: CDR1 MNHEY, CDR2 SVGAGI. The CDR3 loop spans 15 amino acids. The germline V and J ends were trimmed by 6 bases and 9 bases, with 24 bases remaining between them. The DNA for the CDR3 is TGTGCCAGCAGCCTCAGTGAGGGAGCTTTCGTGTGGCAGTACTTC. It specifies CASSLSEGAFVWQYF.

The rearrangement joins TRBV29-1 to TRBJ2-3; D tentatively reads TRBD1 or TRBD2 (5 bases each). Germline V gene sequence: CDR1 SQVTM, CDR2 ANQGSEA. CDR3 size: 12 residues. Trimming stripped 7 bases from V and 0 bases from J, with 8 bases between. The CDR3 is CSARDSTDTQYF. CDR3 DNA: TGCAGCGCAAGGGACAGCACAGATACGCAGTATTTT.

The V call is TRBV6-5, the J call TRBJ2-7; D gene uncertain. There are 13 residues in the CDR3. Trimming shortened V by 5 bases and J by 3 bases, and 11 bases separated the two germline ends. Germline V gene data show CDR1 as MNHEY and CDR2 as SVGAGI. CDR3 loop: CASSTGIYYEQYF. The CDR3 DNA follows: TGTGCCAGCAGTACTGGGATTTACTACGAGCAGTACTTC.

The chain is built from TRBV28 and TRBJ2-1; D is ambiguous. CDR3 length: 17 amino acids. Germline V gives CDR1 MDHEN, CDR2 SYDVKM. V lost 5 bases and J lost 6, with 23 bases in between. The CDR3 reads CASSLLQTAPISNEQFF. The CDR3 DNA is TGTGCCAGCAGTCTTCTTCAGACTGCCCCAATATCCAATGAGCAGTTCTTC. Supplemented by reference TRBV28 and TRBJ2-1, the full variable domain reads DVKVTQSSRYLVKRTGEKVFLECVQDMDHENMFWYRQDPGLGLRLIYFSYDVKMKEKGDIPEGYSVSREKKERFSLILESASTNQTSMYLCASSLLQTAPISNEQFFGPGTRLTVL.

This rearrangement joins TRBV11-3 to TRBJ1-4, with D unclear. Trimming stripped 5 bases from V and 7 bases from J, with 17 bases between. This CDR3 region has 15 residues. Germline V gene data show CDR1 as SGHNT and CDR2 as YENEEA. The CDR3 nucleotides read TGTGCCAGCAGCCCGAAACCGGGGAATCTTGAAAAACTGTTTTTT. As protein: CASSPKPGNLEKLFF. The whole variable domain, remainder taken from reference TRBV11-3 and TRBJ1-4, is EAGVVQSPRYKIIEKKQPVAFWCNPISGHNTLYWYLQNLGQGPELLIRYENEEAVDDSQLPKDRFSAERLKGVDSTLKIQPAELGDSAVYLCASSPKPGNLEKLFFGSGTQLSVL.

The chain is built from TRBV19 and TRBJ1-2, with TRBD1 matching over 7 bases. CDR1 is LNHDA and CDR2 is SQIVND in the germline V gene (reference sequence). The J segment lost 4 bases and the V segment lost 5 bases, leaving 13 bases of the junction unmatched. The length of the CDR3 is 16 residues. This CDR3 is CASSDRQGREAYGYTF. The DNA of the CDR3 is TGTGCCAGTAGTGACAGACAGGGCCGAGAGGCCTATGGCTACACCTTC.

The rearrangement links TRBV27 to TRBJ1-1, with a weak D call TRBD1 (5 bases). V lost 0 bases, J lost 3 bases, and 8 bases lay in between. Germline lookup yields CDR1 MNHEY and CDR2 SMNVEV (reference sequence). This CDR3 region has 14 residues. CDR3 DNA: TGTGCCAGCAGTTTATCTGGACACTACACTGAAGCTTTCTTT. This sequence encodes CASSLSGHYTEAFF.

This clone was observed once. The rearrangement joins TRBV30 to TRBJ2-7, with D tentatively TRBD2 (6 bases). CDR1 is GTSNPN and CDR2 is SVGIG in the germline V gene (reference sequence). The ends were cut back, 3 bases at V and 6 bases at J, with 18 bases in the middle. The CDR3 loop spans 14 amino acids. CDR3 sequence: CAWRGLRTQLEQYF. The CDR3 region has the DNA TGTGCCTGGAGAGGACTACGGACTCAACTCGAGCAGTACTTC.

CDR3 DNA sequence: TGTGCCAGCAGTTACACTGGGACAGGGAGCACTGAAGCTTTCTTT. As protein: CASSYTGTGSTEAFF. V and J are TRBV6-5 and TRBJ1-1, with 9 bases lining up with TRBD1. The CDR3 covers 15 residues. The V segment lost 2 bases and the J segment 4 bases; nucleotides outside the gene matches: 5. Germline values: CDR1 MNHEY, CDR2 SVGAGI.

This clone appeared a single time. The rearrangement joins TRBV28 to TRBJ1-5; D gene uncertain. With 6 bases removed from V and 3 bases from J, the gap between germline ends came to 6 bases. The CDR3 has 12 residues. The V gene's germline CDR1 is MDHEN and CDR2 SYDVKM. The CDR3 protein is CASREYNQPQHF. CDR3 DNA sequence: TGTGCCAGCAGGGAATACAATCAGCCCCAGCATTTT.

V is TRBV27 and J is TRBJ2-1, with D unresolved. There are 15 residues in the CDR3. Germline assignment: CDR1 MNHEY and CDR2 SMNVEV (reference sequence). Trimming removed 6 bases at V and 3 bases at J, with 15 bases between. The CDR3, as DNA: TGTGCCAGCAGGGACGACGGGCTCAACTACAATGAGCAGTTCTTC. It yields the protein CASRDDGLNYNEQFF.

This clone was picked up a small number of times. This chain uses TRBV18 with TRBJ1-5, with D perhaps TRBD1 (6 bases). The CDR3 consists of 14 residues. Trimming removed 4 bases from V and 6 bases from J, with 13 bases in between. Germline CDR1 reads KGHSH; CDR2 reads LQKENI. This chain's CDR3 is CASSRGGARQPQHF. As DNA, the CDR3 is TGTGCCAGCTCACGGGGGGGGGCGCGTCAGCCCCAGCATTTT.

In its sample, this clone was seen once. J is TRBJ1-1 and V is TRBV4-3; D is undetermined. Between the trimmed V and J ends, which lost 0 bases and 0 bases, there was a span of 8 bases. The V gene's germline CDR1 is LGHNA and CDR2 YSLEER. CDR3 length: 15 residues. For the CDR3, the DNA is TGCGCCAGCAGCCAAGAAGCCGAGATGAACACTGAAGCTTTCTTT. This translates into CASSQEAEMNTEAFF.

The J gene is TRBJ2-7, the V gene TRBV9; no clear D. Germline assignment: CDR1 SGDLS and CDR2 YYNGEE. With 2 bases removed from V and 0 bases from J, the gap between germline ends came to 12 bases. The CDR3 contains 15 residues. The chain's CDR3 is CASSVGYGSSYEQYF. The DNA for the CDR3 is TGTGCCAGCAGCGTGGGGTACGGCAGCTCCTACGAGCAGTACTTC.

The V gene is TRBV4-2, the J gene TRBJ2-3, with D possibly being TRBD2 (5 bases). V was trimmed by 1 base and J by 0 bases, leaving 14 bases between them. The length of the CDR3 is 17 residues. Germline V gene data show CDR1 as LGHNA and CDR2 as YNFKEQ. The CDR3 nucleotides read TGTGCCAGCAGCCAAGTTTCCACAGCGGCTAGCACAGATACGCAGTATTTT. Residues: CASSQVSTAASTDTQYF.

The V gene is TRBV30, the J gene TRBJ2-1; D perhaps matches TRBD2 (5 bases). The germline V gene encodes CDR1 GTSNPN and CDR2 SVGIG (reference sequence). The V end lost 4 bases, the J end lost 8 bases, and 18 bases lay between the germline ends. This CDR3 is 14 amino acids long. The CDR3 DNA follows: TGTGCCTGGACGCAACTAGGGTCCGGCGATGAGCAGTTCTTC. Its protein is CAWTQLGSGDEQFF.

This sequence joins TRBV23-1 and TRBJ2-7; D is perhaps TRBD2 (6 bases). TRBV23-1 is sorted into the ORF group, with uncertain function. The CDR3 totals 16 residues. The V end was cut by 3 bases, the J end by 0 bases, with 15 bases between. For the CDR3, the DNA is TGCGCCAGCAGTCACCCGGGCGGGATGAGCTCCTACGAGCAGTACTTC. Translated: CASSHPGGMSSYEQYF.

The V gene is TRBV5-1, the J gene TRBJ1-1; TRBD1 matches at 7 bases. In germline, CDR1 is SGHRS, CDR2 YFSETQ. J lost 5 bases, V lost 4 bases, and 17 bases had no gene match. The CDR3 has 17 amino acids. CDR3 nucleotide sequence: TGCGCCAGCAGCACCGCCAAGGGGCCAGGGGGATTAACTGAAGCTTTCTTT. It is translated as CASSTAKGPGGLTEAFF.

V usage is TRBV4-1 and J usage is TRBJ1-4; 7 positions match TRBD1. The CDR3 contains 13 residues. The germline CDR1 and CDR2 sequences are MGHRA and YSYEKL. V shed 3 bases and J 8 bases; nucleotides not matched to a gene: 3. The CDR3, as DNA: TGCGCCAGCAGCCAGACACAGGGGGAAAAACTGTTTTTT. Translation: CASSQTQGEKLFF.

The chain joins TRBV7-9 to TRBJ2-7; D is uncertain. From germline, CDR1 is SEHNR and CDR2 FQNEAQ (reference sequence). The CDR3 extends over 13 amino acids. V was clipped by 6 bases and J by 6 bases, with 15 bases between them. CDR3 coding DNA: TGTGCCAGCAGTTCAACCCCGCGGAGCGAGCAGTACTTC. This translates into CASSSTPRSEQYF.

The rearrangement links TRBV19 to TRBJ2-3; no reliable D call. The CDR3 is 14 amino acids. Germline CDR1 and CDR2: LNHDA and SQIVND (reference sequence). V lost 3 bases to trimming and J lost 6 bases, with 13 bases between them. The CDR3 DNA sequence: TGTGCCAGTAGTATCTGGACCTTGTTTGATACGCAGTATTTT. Its protein product is CASSIWTLFDTQYF.

The rearrangement joins TRBV27 to TRBJ2-1; 8 nucleotides match TRBD2. CDR1 MNHEY and CDR2 SMNVEV come from the germline V gene (reference sequence). Trimming removed 1 base from V and 3 bases from J; junction bases left unmatched: 8. The CDR3 is made up of 17 amino acids. CDR3 coding DNA: TGTGCCAGCAGTTTATGGAGTGAGGGACTAGTCTACAATGAGCAGTTCTTC. Protein sequence: CASSLWSEGLVYNEQFF.

The chain uses TRBV6-1 and TRBJ2-3; D possibly uses TRBD1 or TRBD2 (6 bases each). The CDR3 runs to 15 residues. Germline V gives CDR1 MNHNS, CDR2 SASEGT. With 8 bases removed from V and 2 bases from J, the gap between germline ends came to 17 bases. This chain's CDR3 is CASDEGGGSTDTQYF. The CDR3 DNA follows: TGTGCCAGCGACGAAGGGGGAGGTTCCACAGATACGCAGTATTTT.

This clone is a singleton in its sample. CDR3 protein: CASSPVGGIAKNIQYF. DNA for the CDR3: TGTGCCAGCAGCCCCGTGGGGGGTATAGCCAAAAACATTCAGTACTTC. V usage is TRBV7-9 and J usage is TRBJ2-4; the D gene is possibly TRBD2 (6 bases). This CDR3 is built from 16 residues. V lost 5 bases, J lost 0 bases, and 14 bases lay in between. CDR1 and CDR2 (germline): SEHNR, FQNEAQ (reference sequence).

V usage is TRBV5-1 and J usage is TRBJ1-1; D uncertain. CDR3 length: 12 amino acids. V lost 0 bases and J 4 bases, leaving 4 bases between the germline ends. Germline V gene sequence: CDR1 SGHRS, CDR2 YFSETQ. The CDR3 coding sequence is TGCGCCAGCAGCTTGGACGGCACTGAAGCTTTCTTT. Its translation is CASSLDGTEAFF.

V usage is TRBV2 and J usage is TRBJ1-3, with D possibly being TRBD1 (5 bases). Germline assignment: CDR1 SNHLY and CDR2 FYNNEI. There are 14 residues in the CDR3. Between the trimmed V and J ends, which lost 1 base and 3 bases, there was a span of 7 bases. The CDR3 region is CASSEVGVGNTIYF. CDR3 bases: TGTGCCAGCAGTGAAGTGGGGGTTGGAAACACCATATATTTT.

The chain joins TRBV28 to TRBJ2-7, with 12 bases fitting TRBD1. Germline lookup yields CDR1 MDHEN and CDR2 SYDVKM. The J segment lost 4 bases and the V segment lost 6 bases, leaving 7 bases of the junction unmatched. The CDR3 is made up of 15 amino acids. The CDR3 spells CASRPRDRGRYEQYF. The CDR3 nucleotides read TGTGCCAGCAGGCCGCGGGACAGGGGGCGATACGAGCAGTACTTC.